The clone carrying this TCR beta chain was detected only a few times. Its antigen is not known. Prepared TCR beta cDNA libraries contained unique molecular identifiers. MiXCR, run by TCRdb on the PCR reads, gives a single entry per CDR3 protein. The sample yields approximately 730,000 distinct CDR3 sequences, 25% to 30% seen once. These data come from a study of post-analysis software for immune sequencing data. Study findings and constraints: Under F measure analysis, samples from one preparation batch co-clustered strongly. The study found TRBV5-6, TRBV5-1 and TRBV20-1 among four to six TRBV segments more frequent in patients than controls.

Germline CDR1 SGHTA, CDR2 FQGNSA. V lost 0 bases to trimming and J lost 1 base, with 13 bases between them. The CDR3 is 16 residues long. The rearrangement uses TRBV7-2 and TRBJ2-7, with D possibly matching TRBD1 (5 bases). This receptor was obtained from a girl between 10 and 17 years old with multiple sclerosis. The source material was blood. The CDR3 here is CASSLAGQGTSYEQYF. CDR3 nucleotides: TGTGCCAGCAGCTTAGCGGGGCAGGGAACTTCCTACGAGCAGTACTTC.